This TCR beta chain appears in the sequencing data of a study of T-cell reconstitution after alpha-beta-depleted transplantation in children (dated by TCRdb to about 2016). In the study overall: Using TCR repertoire profiling, the study followed T-cell immune reconstitution in a quantitative way in children after TCRalphabeta/CD19-depleted allogeneic hematopoietic cell transplantation.

In the paper's terms, the treatment or condition label means: allogeneic hematopoietic cell transplantation with graft depleted of TCRalphabeta T cells and CD19 B cells. Transplant recipients were children who received TCRalphabeta/CD19-depleted allogeneic hematopoietic cell grafts. On this clonotype itself: The antigen it binds to is not known. The conserved phenylalanine or tryptophan normally closing the CDR3 is absent here, so this likely arose from a read error.

Libraries were constructed by PCR. Sequencer: Illumina HiSeq 2500. TCR libraries were prepared with molecular barcoding, using unique molecular identifiers to normalize TCRbeta repertoire quantification. TCRdb's own reprocessing of the public reads used fastp at Q25 and MiXCR and kept productive beta chains. CDR3 protein duplicates are merged, each entry listing the most common genes and DNA. Here the sample has about 830,000 distinct CDR3 sequences; around 15% occur a single time. The leading ten clones occupy roughly 4.8% of the sample. Here is what the overall study found, with its caveats: The frequencies of hyperexpanded clones fell over the following months, and after one year, T-cell counts and TCRbeta diversity were mostly attributed to newly produced T cells. The apparently early recovery of alphabetaT-cell counts about two months after transplant reportedly depended on only several hundred rapidly expanded clones that came from non-depleted graft cells. In some patients, the high TCRbeta diversity seen at day 60 was put down to recipient T cells and intrathymic progenitors that had survived conditioning.

Source: PBMCs, mostly from graft donor cells, taken 360 days after TCRalphabeta/CD19-depleted stem cell transplant. The TCR sequence derives from a male patient younger than 18 who had a stem cell transplant for acute lymphoblastic leukemia, so the T cells may come from the graft donor.

The nucleotide sequence reads as follows: TGTGCCAGCACCCCGTCTCTGAACACTGAAGCTTTCTGT. This is translated as CASTPSLNTEAFC. The chain joins TRBV12-3 or TRBV12-4 to TRBJ1-1, with an unclear D gene assignment. Trimming at the junction amounts to 7 bases on V and 0 bases on J, and the germline ends lie 9 bases apart. 13 amino acids form the CDR3, both terminal residues included. Only the CDR3 DNA stays, 39 bases, in frame from base 1.